The T cell receptor (beta chain) described here comes from a study of blood T cell repertoires in COVID-19. Study information: Sites across the United States, Italy and Spain contributed samples from acute and convalescent COVID-19. T cells, B-cell-depleted T cells, or PBMCs provided the cDNA or gDNA that served as material.

Per the original data handling: Researchers report that nucleated cell counts were estimated from reference gene primer amplification. TCRdb's table, derived via immunoSEQ multiplex PCR, lists solely in-frame clones and lacks some. Clone size and V and J calls were adopted from that table, with D and trimming inferred from the DNA. The sample lists about 110,000 clones, about 80% occurring once. CDR1 and CDR2 from the germline V gene are KGHSH and LQKENI. This CDR3 spans 13 amino acids. V was clipped by 3 bases and J by 5 bases; unmatched bases: 3. This receptor was taken from a man aged 70-80 years with acute or convalescent COVID-19. The rearrangement joins TRBV18 to TRBJ2-5; 7 nucleotides align to TRBD2. The specimen sequenced was peripheral blood. The CDR3 is CASSPRERETQYF. The CDR3 DNA is TGTGCCAGCTCACCGCGGGAGAGGGAGACCCAGTACTTC.